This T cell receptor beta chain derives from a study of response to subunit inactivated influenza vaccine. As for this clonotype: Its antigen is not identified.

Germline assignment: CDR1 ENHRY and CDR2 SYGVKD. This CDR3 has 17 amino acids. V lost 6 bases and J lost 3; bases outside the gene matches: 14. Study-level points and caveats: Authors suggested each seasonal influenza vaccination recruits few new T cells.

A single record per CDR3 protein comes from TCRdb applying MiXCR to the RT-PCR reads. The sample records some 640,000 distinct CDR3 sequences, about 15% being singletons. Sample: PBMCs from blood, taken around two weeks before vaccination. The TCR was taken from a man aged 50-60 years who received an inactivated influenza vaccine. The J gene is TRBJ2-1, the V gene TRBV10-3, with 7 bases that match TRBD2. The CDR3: CAISDPRDYLHYNEQFF. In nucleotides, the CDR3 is TGTGCCATCAGCGACCCCCGGGACTACCTCCACTACAATGAGCAGTTCTTC.